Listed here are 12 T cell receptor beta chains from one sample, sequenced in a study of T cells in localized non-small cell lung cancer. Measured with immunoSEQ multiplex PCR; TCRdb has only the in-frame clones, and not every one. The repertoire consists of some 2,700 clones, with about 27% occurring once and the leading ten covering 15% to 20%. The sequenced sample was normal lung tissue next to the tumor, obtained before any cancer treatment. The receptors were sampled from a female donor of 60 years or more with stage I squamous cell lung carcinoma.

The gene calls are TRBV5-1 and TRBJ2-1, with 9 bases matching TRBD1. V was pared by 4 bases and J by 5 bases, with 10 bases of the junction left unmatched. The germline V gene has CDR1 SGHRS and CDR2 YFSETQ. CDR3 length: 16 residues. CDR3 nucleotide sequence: TGCGCCAGCAGCCCCCTTCGGGACAGGGCCAACAATGAGCAGTTCTTC. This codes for CASSPLRDRANNEQFF.

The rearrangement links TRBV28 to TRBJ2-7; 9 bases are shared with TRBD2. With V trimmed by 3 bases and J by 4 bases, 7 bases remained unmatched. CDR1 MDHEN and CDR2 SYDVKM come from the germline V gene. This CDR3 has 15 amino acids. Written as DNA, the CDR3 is TGTGCCAGCAGTTTTGGGGGACTAGCTGTTTACGAGCAGTACTTC. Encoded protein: CASSFGGLAVYEQYF.

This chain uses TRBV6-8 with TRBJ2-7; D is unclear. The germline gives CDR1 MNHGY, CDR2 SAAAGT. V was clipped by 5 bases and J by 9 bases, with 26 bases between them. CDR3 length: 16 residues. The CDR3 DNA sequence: TGTGCCAGCAGTCACTTCGGACCCAAGGGCCCCTTAGGGCAGTACTTC. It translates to CASSHFGPKGPLGQYF.

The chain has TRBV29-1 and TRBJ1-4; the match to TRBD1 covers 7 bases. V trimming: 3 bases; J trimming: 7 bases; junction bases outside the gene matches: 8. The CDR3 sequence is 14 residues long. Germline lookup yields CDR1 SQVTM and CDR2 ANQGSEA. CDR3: CSVDSPGGGEKLFF. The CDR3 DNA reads TGCAGCGTTGACAGCCCAGGGGGGGGTGAAAAACTGTTTTTT.

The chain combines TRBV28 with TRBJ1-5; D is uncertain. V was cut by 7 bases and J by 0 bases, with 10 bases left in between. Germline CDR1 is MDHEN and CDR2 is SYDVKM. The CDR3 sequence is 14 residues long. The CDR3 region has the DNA TGTGCCAGCAAGGGCAGAGATAGCAATCAGCCCCAGCATTTT. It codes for CASKGRDSNQPQHF.

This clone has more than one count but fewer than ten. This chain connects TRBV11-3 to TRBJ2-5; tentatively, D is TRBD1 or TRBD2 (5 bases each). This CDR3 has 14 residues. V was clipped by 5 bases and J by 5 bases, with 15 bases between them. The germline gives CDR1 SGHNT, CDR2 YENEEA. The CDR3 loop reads CASSVRDEGETQYF. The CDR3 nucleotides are TGTGCCAGCAGCGTCCGGGACGAGGGGGAGACCCAGTACTTC.

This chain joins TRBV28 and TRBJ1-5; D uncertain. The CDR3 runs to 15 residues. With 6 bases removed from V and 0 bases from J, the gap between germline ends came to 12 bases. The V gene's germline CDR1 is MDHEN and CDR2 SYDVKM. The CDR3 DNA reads TGTGCCAGCAGAACTACAGATTATAGCAATCAGCCCCAGCATTTT. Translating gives CASRTTDYSNQPQHF.

The CDR3, as DNA: TGTGCCAGCAGTATTAATGGACAGGGGGCCTCCTACGAGCAGTACTTC. This codes for CASSINGQGASYEQYF. The rearrangement joins TRBV9 to TRBJ2-7, with 11 bases matching TRBD1. The CDR3 totals 16 residues. Germline V lookup: CDR1 SGDLS, CDR2 YYNGEE. V lost 5 bases to trimming and J lost 0 bases; unmatched junction nucleotides: 7.

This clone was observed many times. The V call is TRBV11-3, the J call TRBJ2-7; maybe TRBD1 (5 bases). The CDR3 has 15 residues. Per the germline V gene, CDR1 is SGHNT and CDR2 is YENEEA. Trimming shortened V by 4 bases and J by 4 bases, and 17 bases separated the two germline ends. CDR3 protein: CASSSTWTLTYEQYF. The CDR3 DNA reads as TGTGCCAGCAGCTCAACGTGGACACTTACTTACGAGCAGTACTTC. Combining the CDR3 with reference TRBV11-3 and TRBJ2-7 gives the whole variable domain EAGVVQSPRYKIIEKKQPVAFWCNPISGHNTLYWYLQNLGQGPELLIRYENEEAVDDSQLPKDRFSAERLKGVDSTLKIQPAELGDSAVYLCASSSTWTLTYEQYFGPGTRLTVT.

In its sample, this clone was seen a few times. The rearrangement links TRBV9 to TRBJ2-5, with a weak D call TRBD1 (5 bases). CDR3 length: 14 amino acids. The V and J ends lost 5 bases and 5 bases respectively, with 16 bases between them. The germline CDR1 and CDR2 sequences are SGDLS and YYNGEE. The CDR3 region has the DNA TGTGCCAGCAGTCCTATCGGGTCAGGGGAGACCCAGTACTTC. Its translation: CASSPIGSGETQYF.

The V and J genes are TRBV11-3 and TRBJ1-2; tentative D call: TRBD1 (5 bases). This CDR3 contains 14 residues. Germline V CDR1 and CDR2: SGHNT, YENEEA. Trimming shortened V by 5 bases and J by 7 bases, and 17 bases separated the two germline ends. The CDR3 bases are TGTGCCAGCAGCCTCCTTGGGGGTGGCGGTGGCTACACCTTC. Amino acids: CASSLLGGGGGYTF.

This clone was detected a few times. The CDR3 sequence is CASREGKTEAFF. The CDR3 coding sequence is TGTGCCAGCCGAGAGGGGAAAACTGAAGCTTTCTTT. The V call is TRBV28, the J call TRBJ1-1, with TRBD1 as a possible D gene (5 bases). Trimming cost V 8 bases and J 5 bases, with 12 bases left between them. The V gene's germline CDR1 is MDHEN and CDR2 SYDVKM. This CDR3 is built from 12 residues. The full variable domain, rest sourced from reference TRBV28 and TRBJ1-1, is DVKVTQSSRYLVKRTGEKVFLECVQDMDHENMFWYRQDPGLGLRLIYFSYDVKMKEKGDIPEGYSVSREKKERFSLILESASTNQTSMYLCASREGKTEAFFGQGTRLTVV.